This T cell receptor (beta chain) originates from a study of shared clonotypes between healthy human individuals. All donors were Caucasian adults living in Nashville, Tennessee. Concerning this clone itself: As yet, its antigen is unknown.

Under the authors' procedure: ImmunoSEQ yielded junction-only sequences lacking quality scores, so filtering differed. Measured with immunoSEQ multiplex PCR; TCRdb has only the in-frame clones, and not every one. V and J calls and clone size follow that table, whereas D and trimming were derived from the DNA. This sample has about 470,000 clones, with 75% to 85% found just once. CDR1 and CDR2 from the germline V gene are SNHLY and FYNNEI. There are 15 residues in the CDR3. Trimming cost V 6 bases and J 6 bases, with 18 bases left between them. Findings and caveats of the study: Owing to a small donor count, the genetic and exposure-history diversity represented was limited.

The TCR comes from a woman aged 40 to 49 in good health. Some clones in this sample may be carry-over from other donors' samples. The V gene is TRBV2, the J gene TRBJ2-1; D may correspond to TRBD1 or TRBD2 (6 bases each). Sequenced sample: PBMCs. CDR3 coding DNA: TGTGCCAGCAGCCAAGCAGGTGGAGGGGGCAATGAGCAGTTCTTC. This translates into CASSQAGGGGNEQFF.